Listed below are T cell receptor beta chains from one sample, sequenced in a study of chemoradiotherapy in HPV16-positive cancers. TCRdb's copy holds only in-frame clones and misses some; the assay was immunoSEQ multiplex PCR. The sample shows about 8,900 clones, about 88% of them seen only once. The specimen comprised tumor tissue, sampled from a patient who underwent chemoradiotherapy. These receptors originate from a human donor with HPV-associated anogenital cancer. CDR3s include the opening cysteine and the closing phenylalanine or tryptophan. A D gene is named only where the DNA matches it firmly. Rows may omit the clone size; those that give it use once, few, many or a size class.

J: TRBJ2-1
size: .
D: .
V: TRBV2
CDR3: CASSEALLRTRREQFF
DNA: TGTGCCAGCAGTGAAGCGCTTCTAAGGACAAGGAGGGAGCAGTTCTTC

J: TRBJ1-5
size: .
D: .
V: TRBV12-1
CDR3: CASSYSGTGPQPQHF
DNA: TGTGCCAGCAGCTACTCCGGGACAGGGCCCCAGCCCCAGCATTTT

J: TRBJ2-2
size: .
D: .
V: TRBV9
CDR3: CASSVTGGGELFF
DNA: TGTGCCAGCAGCGTCACTGGGGGCGGGGAGCTGTTTTTT

J: TRBJ1-2
size: .
D: .
V: TRBV6-6
CDR3: CASKNWQGGYGYTF
DNA: TGTGCCAGCAAAAACTGGCAGGGCGGCTATGGCTACACCTTC

J: TRBJ2-3
size: once
D: .
V: TRBV6-1
CDR3: CASSERGRTVTQYF
DNA: TGTGCCAGCAGTGAACGGGGACGGACAGTTACGCAGTATTTT

J: TRBJ2-1
size: .
D: .
V: TRBV7-3
CDR3: CASSLRASNEQFF
DNA: TGTGCCAGCAGCTTGCGGGCCTCCAATGAGCAGTTCTTC

J: TRBJ2-1
size: .
D: .
V: TRBV7-6
CDR3: CASSLFTSSNEQFF
DNA: TGTGCCAGCAGCTTGTTTACTAGCTCGAATGAGCAGTTCTTC

J: TRBJ2-2
size: .
D: TRBD2
V: TRBV11-3
CDR3: CASSFIAGVGTGELFF
DNA: TGTGCCAGCAGCTTCATAGCGGGGGTTGGCACCGGGGAGCTGTTTTTT

J: TRBJ2-5
size: .
D: .
V: TRBV18
CDR3: CASSPPQGQGETQYF
DNA: TGTGCCAGCTCACCACCACAGGGACAAGGAGAGACCCAGTACTTC

J: TRBJ2-1
size: .
D: .
V: TRBV5-1
CDR3: CASSSYGVLGFEDNEQFF
DNA: TGCGCCAGCAGCTCGTACGGGGTCCTGGGATTTGAGGACAATGAGCAGTTCTTC

J: TRBJ2-7
size: few
D: TRBD2
V: TRBV19
CDR3: CASRILAGASYEQYF
DNA: TGTGCCAGTAGGATACTAGCGGGGGCGTCCTACGAGCAGTACTTC

J: TRBJ2-1
size: .
D: TRBD2
V: TRBV7-2
CDR3: CASSLALAGYNEQFF
DNA: TGTGCCAGCAGCTTAGCGCTAGCGGGGTACAATGAGCAGTTCTTC

J: TRBJ2-2
size: .
D: .
V: TRBV10-1
CDR3: CASSESGAGKAGELFF
DNA: TGCGCCAGCAGTGAGTCGGGGGCAGGGAAAGCCGGGGAGCTGTTTTTT

J: TRBJ2-7
size: .
D: TRBD2
V: TRBV5-4
CDR3: CASSLRLAGAYEQYF
DNA: TGTGCCAGCAGCTTGCGACTAGCGGGGGCCTACGAGCAGTACTTC

J: TRBJ1-3
size: .
D: .
V: TRBV7-9
CDR3: CASKRGGSGNTIYF
DNA: TGTGCCAGCAAGAGGGGCGGGTCTGGAAACACCATATATTTT

J: TRBJ2-7
size: .
D: .
V: TRBV2
CDR3: CASSQDGDEQYF
DNA: TGTGCCAGCAGTCAGGATGGAGACGAGCAGTACTTC

J: TRBJ1-1
size: .
D: .
V: TRBV5-1
CDR3: CASSLARVDTEAFF
DNA: TGCGCCAGCAGCTTGGCAAGGGTTGACACTGAAGCTTTCTTT

J: TRBJ1-3
size: .
D: .
V: TRBV30
CDR3: CAWSPNLGGNTIYF
DNA: TGTGCCTGGAGCCCAAACCTTGGAGGAAACACCATATATTTT

J: TRBJ1-1
size: .
D: .
V: TRBV18
CDR3: CASSPQLAGSTEAFF
DNA: TGTGCCAGCTCACCCCAACTGGCAGGGAGCACTGAAGCTTTCTTT

J: TRBJ2-3
size: .
D: TRBD2
V: TRBV19
CDR3: CASSTSGSPDTQYF
DNA: TGTGCCAGTAGTACTAGCGGGAGTCCAGATACGCAGTATTTT

J: TRBJ2-7
size: .
D: TRBD1
V: TRBV6-1
CDR3: CATTGTGLYEQYF
DNA: TGTGCCACTACCGGGACAGGGCTTTACGAGCAGTACTTC

J: TRBJ1-1
size: .
D: TRBD1
V: TRBV5-6
CDR3: CASSYTGGAGTEAFF
DNA: TGTGCCAGCAGCTACACAGGGGGCGCGGGCACTGAAGCTTTCTTT

J: TRBJ1-2
size: few
D: .
V: TRBV5-1
CDR3: CASSLLSYGYTF
DNA: TGCGCCAGCAGCTTGCTCAGCTATGGCTACACCTTC

J: TRBJ2-3
size: .
D: .
V: TRBV2
CDR3: CASSERSWSKYF
DNA: TGTGCCAGCAGTGAGAGATCCTGGTCGAAGTATTTT

J: TRBJ2-7
size: .
D: .
V: TRBV5-1
CDR3: CASRSAYEQYF
DNA: TGCGCCAGCAGGTCAGCCTACGAGCAGTACTTC

J: TRBJ1-3
size: .
D: .
V: TRBV18
CDR3: CASSPGQGNTIYF
DNA: TGTGCCAGCTCACCCGGACAGGGAAACACCATATATTTT

J: TRBJ1-4
size: .
D: TRBD1
V: TRBV9
CDR3: CASSSSSGQGFEKLFF
DNA: TGTGCCAGCAGCTCCTCTTCCGGACAGGGGTTTGAAAAACTGTTTTTT

J: TRBJ2-3
size: .
D: TRBD2
V: TRBV4-2
CDR3: CASSHPSRGSGRASSTDTQYF
DNA: TGTGCCAGCAGCCACCCCTCCCGCGGTAGCGGGAGGGCCTCGAGCACAGATACGCAGTATTTT

J: TRBJ2-1
size: .
D: .
V: TRBV10-1
CDR3: CASSESVRGGEQFF
DNA: TGCGCCAGCAGTGAGTCTGTTAGAGGGGGTGAGCAGTTCTTC

J: TRBJ2-7
size: .
D: TRBD2
V: TRBV5-1
CDR3: CASSSGLAGAREQYF
DNA: TGCGCCAGCAGCTCGGGACTAGCGGGAGCAAGGGAGCAGTACTTC

J: TRBJ2-3
size: .
D: .
V: TRBV10-1
CDR3: CASSNSLGDTQYF
DNA: TGCGCCAGCAGCAACTCTCTGGGAGATACGCAGTATTTT

J: TRBJ2-3
size: .
D: .
V: TRBV7-8
CDR3: CASSPIRRGPGTDTQYF
DNA: TGTGCCAGCAGCCCGATCCGGAGAGGGCCGGGCACAGATACGCAGTATTTT

J: TRBJ2-5
size: .
D: .
V: TRBV2
CDR3: CASSVKETQYF
DNA: TGTGCCAGCAGCGTCAAAGAGACCCAGTACTTC

J: TRBJ2-7
size: .
D: TRBD2
V: TRBV28
CDR3: CASSHLAVPYEQYF
DNA: TGTGCCAGCAGCCACCTAGCGGTACCTTACGAGCAGTACTTC

J: TRBJ2-1
size: .
D: .
V: TRBV11-2
CDR3: CASSLGAVNEQFF
DNA: TGTGCCAGCAGCTTAGGGGCGGTCAATGAGCAGTTCTTC

J: TRBJ2-2
size: .
D: .
V: TRBV9
CDR3: CASSVGRATGELFF
DNA: TGTGCCAGCAGCGTAGGCCGGGCCACCGGGGAGCTGTTTTTT

J: TRBJ1-2
size: once
D: .
V: TRBV28
CDR3: CASSRARGYTF
DNA: TGTGCCAGCAGCAGGGCACGCGGCTACACCTTC

J: TRBJ1-4
size: .
D: .
V: TRBV7-2
CDR3: CASSQGMSNEKLFF
DNA: TGTGCCAGCAGCCAGGGGATGAGTAATGAAAAACTGTTTTTT

J: TRBJ2-7
size: .
D: .
V: TRBV7-9
CDR3: CASSLVGTTYEQYF
DNA: TGTGCCAGCAGCTTAGTGGGCACCACCTACGAGCAGTACTTC

J: TRBJ2-3
size: .
D: .
V: TRBV5-1
CDR3: CASSLGGGPTDTQYF
DNA: TGCGCCAGCAGCTTGGGCGGGGGCCCCACAGATACGCAGTATTTT

J: TRBJ2-1
size: .
D: .
V: TRBV9
CDR3: CASSVGAYNEQFF
DNA: TGTGCCAGCAGCGTTGGCGCCTACAATGAGCAGTTCTTC

J: TRBJ2-5
size: .
D: .
V: TRBV2
CDR3: CASSVTGETQYF
DNA: TGTGCCAGCAGCGTGACAGGAGAGACCCAGTACTTC

J: TRBJ2-3
size: .
D: TRBD2
V: TRBV6-6
CDR3: CASSYGFGGEGDTQYF
DNA: TGTGCCAGCAGTTACGGGTTCGGGGGGGAGGGGGATACGCAGTATTTT

J: TRBJ1-1
size: .
D: .
V: TRBV4-2
CDR3: CASSQGARDGDPEAFF
DNA: TGTGCCAGCAGCCAGGGTGCCCGGGACGGTGATCCTGAAGCTTTCTTT

J: TRBJ2-1
size: .
D: .
V: TRBV20-1
CDR3: CSAGSRGGKFF
DNA: TGCAGTGCTGGGTCGAGGGGGGGCAAGTTCTTC

J: TRBJ1-4
size: .
D: TRBD1
V: TRBV7-3
CDR3: CASSRQGGEKLFF
DNA: TGTGCCAGCAGCCGACAGGGCGGAGAAAAACTGTTTTTT

J: TRBJ1-2
size: .
D: .
V: TRBV11-3
CDR3: CASSTRRGASGYTF
DNA: TGTGCCAGCAGCACCCGGCGGGGCGCGAGTGGCTACACCTTC

J: TRBJ1-4
size: .
D: .
V: TRBV30
CDR3: CAWSVDGTRNEKLFF
DNA: TGTGCCTGGAGTGTAGACGGGACGAGAAATGAAAAACTGTTTTTT

J: TRBJ2-2
size: once
D: .
V: TRBV5-1
CDR3: CASSFVGGELFF
DNA: TGCGCCAGCAGCTTTGTAGGAGGGGAGCTGTTTTTT

J: TRBJ2-7
size: .
D: TRBD1
V: TRBV10-3
CDR3: CAISRTGKDEQYF
DNA: TGTGCCATCAGCCGGACAGGGAAGGACGAGCAGTACTTC

J: TRBJ2-2
size: .
D: .
V: TRBV19
CDR3: CASSQGLAGELFF
DNA: TGTGCCAGTAGTCAGGGTCTGGCCGGGGAGCTGTTTTTT

J: TRBJ1-4
size: .
D: .
V: TRBV2
CDR3: CASSGGGFWATNEKLFF
DNA: TGTGCCAGCAGTGGGGGGGGTTTTTGGGCAACTAATGAAAAACTGTTTTTT

J: TRBJ2-2
size: once
D: .
V: TRBV7-6
CDR3: CASSSGPLNTGELFF
DNA: TGTGCCAGCAGTTCGGGGCCTCTGAACACCGGGGAGCTGTTTTTT

J: TRBJ1-1
size: .
D: TRBD1
V: TRBV5-1
CDR3: CASSLDGQGSEAFF
DNA: TGCGCCAGCAGCTTGGATGGACAGGGTTCAGAAGCTTTCTTT